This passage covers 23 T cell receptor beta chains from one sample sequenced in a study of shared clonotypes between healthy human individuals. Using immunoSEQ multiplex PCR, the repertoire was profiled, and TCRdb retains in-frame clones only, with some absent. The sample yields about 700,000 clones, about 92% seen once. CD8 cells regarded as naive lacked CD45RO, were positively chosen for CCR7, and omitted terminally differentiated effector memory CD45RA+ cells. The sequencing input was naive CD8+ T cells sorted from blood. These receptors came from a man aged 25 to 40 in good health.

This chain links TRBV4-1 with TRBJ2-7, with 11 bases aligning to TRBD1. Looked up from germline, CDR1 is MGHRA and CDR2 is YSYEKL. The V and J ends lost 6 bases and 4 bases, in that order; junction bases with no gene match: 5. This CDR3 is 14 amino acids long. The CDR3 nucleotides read TGCGCCAGCAGTCGGACAGGGGGCGAGTACGAGCAGTACTTC. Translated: CASSRTGGEYEQYF.

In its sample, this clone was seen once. The CDR3 region is CASSLADSNQPQHF. CDR3 DNA sequence: TGTGCCAGCAGCTTGGCCGATAGCAATCAGCCCCAGCATTTT. The rearrangement links TRBV5-6 to TRBJ1-5; D is undetermined. The CDR3 is 14 residues long. CDR1 is SGHDT, CDR2 YYEEEE, per germline. Trimming took off 0 bases at V and 0 bases at J, with 4 bases between the two ends.

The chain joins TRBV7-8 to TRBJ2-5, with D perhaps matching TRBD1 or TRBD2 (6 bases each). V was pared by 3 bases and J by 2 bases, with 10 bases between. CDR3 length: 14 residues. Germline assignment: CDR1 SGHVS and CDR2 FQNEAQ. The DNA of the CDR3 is TGTGCCAGCAGCTTTGAAGGGGGGCAAGAGACCCAGTACTTC. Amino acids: CASSFEGGQETQYF.

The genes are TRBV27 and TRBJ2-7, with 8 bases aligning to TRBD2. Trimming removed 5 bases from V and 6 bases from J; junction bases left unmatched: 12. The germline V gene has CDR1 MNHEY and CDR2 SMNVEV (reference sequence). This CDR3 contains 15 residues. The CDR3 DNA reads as TGTGCCAGCAGTGACGGCGCGGGAGGTCTTCGCGAGCAGTACTTC. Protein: CASSDGAGGLREQYF.

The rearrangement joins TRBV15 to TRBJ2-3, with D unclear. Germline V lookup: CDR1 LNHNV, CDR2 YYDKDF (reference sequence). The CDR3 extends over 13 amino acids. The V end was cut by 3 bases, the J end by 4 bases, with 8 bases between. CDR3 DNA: TGTGCCACCAGCAGTCGTCAGGCAGATACGCAGTATTTT. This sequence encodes CATSSRQADTQYF.

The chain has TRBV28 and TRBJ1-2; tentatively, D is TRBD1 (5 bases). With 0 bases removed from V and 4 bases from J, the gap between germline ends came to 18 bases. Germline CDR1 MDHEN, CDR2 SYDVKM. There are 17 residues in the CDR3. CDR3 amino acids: CASSLWLQKTETYGYTF. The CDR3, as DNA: TGTGCCAGCAGTTTATGGCTCCAAAAGACAGAGACCTATGGCTACACCTTC.

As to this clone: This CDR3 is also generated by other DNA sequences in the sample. The CDR3 protein is CASSLGTGGNEQYF. The CDR3 DNA reads as TGTGCCAGCAGCCTCGGGACAGGGGGTAACGAGCAGTACTTC. This sequence joins TRBV5-6 and TRBJ2-7; 11 bases map to TRBD1. The germline V gene encodes CDR1 SGHDT and CDR2 YYEEEE. CDR3 length equals 14 residues. V lost 4 bases, J lost 5 bases, and 5 bases stayed unmatched.

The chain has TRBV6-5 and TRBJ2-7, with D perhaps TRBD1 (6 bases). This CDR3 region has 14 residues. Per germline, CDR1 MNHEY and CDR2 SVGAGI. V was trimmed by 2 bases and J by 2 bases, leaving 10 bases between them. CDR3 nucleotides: TGTGCCAGCAGTTACGGCAGGGGCCCCTACGAGCAGTACTTC. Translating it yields CASSYGRGPYEQYF.

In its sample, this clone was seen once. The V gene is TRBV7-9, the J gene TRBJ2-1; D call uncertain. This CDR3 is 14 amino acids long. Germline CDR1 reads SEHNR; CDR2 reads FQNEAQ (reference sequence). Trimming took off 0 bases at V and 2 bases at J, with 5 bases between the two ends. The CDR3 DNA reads TGTGCCAGCAGCTTAGCCTTAACCTACAATGAGCAGTTCTTC. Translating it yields CASSLALTYNEQFF.

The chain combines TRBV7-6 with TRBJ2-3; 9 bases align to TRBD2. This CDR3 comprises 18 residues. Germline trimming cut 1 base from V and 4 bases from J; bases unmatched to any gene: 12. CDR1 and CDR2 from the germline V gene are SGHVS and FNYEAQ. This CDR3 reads CASSLVVPAGGLADTQYF. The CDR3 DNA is TGTGCCAGCAGCTTAGTGGTTCCGGCGGGAGGGCTCGCAGATACGCAGTATTTT.

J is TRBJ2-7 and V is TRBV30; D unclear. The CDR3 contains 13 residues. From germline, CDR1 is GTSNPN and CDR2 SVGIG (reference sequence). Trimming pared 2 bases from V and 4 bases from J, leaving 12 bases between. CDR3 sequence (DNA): TGTGCCTGGAGTAATGGAAACCTTTACGAGCAGTACTTC. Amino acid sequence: CAWSNGNLYEQYF.

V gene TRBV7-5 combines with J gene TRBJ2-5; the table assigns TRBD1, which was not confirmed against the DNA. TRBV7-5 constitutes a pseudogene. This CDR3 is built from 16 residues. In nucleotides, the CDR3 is TGTGTCAGAAGCTGCGACCGGGACAGGAGTGTAGAGACCCAGTACTTC. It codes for CVRSCDRDRSVETQYF.

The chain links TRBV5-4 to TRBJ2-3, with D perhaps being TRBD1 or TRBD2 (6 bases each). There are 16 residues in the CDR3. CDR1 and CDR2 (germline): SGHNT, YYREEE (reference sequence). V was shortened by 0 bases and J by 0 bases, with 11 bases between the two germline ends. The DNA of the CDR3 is TGTGCCAGCAGCTTGGTAGGGGGGAGTAGCACAGATACGCAGTATTTT. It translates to CASSLVGGSSTDTQYF.

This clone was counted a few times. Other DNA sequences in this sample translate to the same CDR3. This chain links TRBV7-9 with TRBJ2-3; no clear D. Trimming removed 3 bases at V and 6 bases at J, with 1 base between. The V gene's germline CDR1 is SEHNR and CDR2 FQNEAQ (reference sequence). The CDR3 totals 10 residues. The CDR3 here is CASSLDTQYF. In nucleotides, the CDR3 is TGTGCCAGCAGCTTGGATACGCAGTATTTT.

CDR3 protein: CASSFSNGRADTQYF. In DNA form, the CDR3 reads TGTGCCAGCAGTTTCTCCAATGGGCGCGCGGATACGCAGTATTTT. The chain combines TRBV6-6 with TRBJ2-3, with D unresolved. This CDR3 is 15 amino acids long. Germline loops: CDR1 MNHNY, CDR2 SVGAGI (reference sequence). Trimming stripped 4 bases from V and 6 bases from J, with 17 bases between.

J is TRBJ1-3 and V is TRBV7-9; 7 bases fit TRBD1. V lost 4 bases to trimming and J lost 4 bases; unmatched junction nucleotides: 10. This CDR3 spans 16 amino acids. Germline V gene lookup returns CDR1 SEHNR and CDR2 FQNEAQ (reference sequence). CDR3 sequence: CASSSKGRGYGNTIYF. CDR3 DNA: TGTGCCAGCAGCTCAAAAGGCAGGGGGTACGGAAACACCATATATTTT.

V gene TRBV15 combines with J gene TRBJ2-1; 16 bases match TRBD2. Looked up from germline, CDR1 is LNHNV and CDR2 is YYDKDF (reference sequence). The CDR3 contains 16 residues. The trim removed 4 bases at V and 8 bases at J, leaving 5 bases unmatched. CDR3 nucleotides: TGTGCCACCAGCACCTCGGGACTAGCGGGAGGGGATGAGCAGTTCTTC. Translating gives CATSTSGLAGGDEQFF.

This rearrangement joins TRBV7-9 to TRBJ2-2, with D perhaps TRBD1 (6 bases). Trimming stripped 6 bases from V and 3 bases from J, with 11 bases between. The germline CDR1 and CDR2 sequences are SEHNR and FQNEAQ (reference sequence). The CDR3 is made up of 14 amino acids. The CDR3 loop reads CASRTEGDTGELFF. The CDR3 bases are TGTGCCAGCAGAACAGAGGGGGACACCGGGGAGCTGTTTTTT.

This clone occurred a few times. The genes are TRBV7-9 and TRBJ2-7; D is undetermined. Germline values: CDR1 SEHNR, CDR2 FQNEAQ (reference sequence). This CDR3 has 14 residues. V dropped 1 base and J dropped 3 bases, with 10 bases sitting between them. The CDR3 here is CASSLDSTFYEQYF. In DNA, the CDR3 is TGTGCCAGCAGCTTAGACTCAACTTTCTACGAGCAGTACTTC.

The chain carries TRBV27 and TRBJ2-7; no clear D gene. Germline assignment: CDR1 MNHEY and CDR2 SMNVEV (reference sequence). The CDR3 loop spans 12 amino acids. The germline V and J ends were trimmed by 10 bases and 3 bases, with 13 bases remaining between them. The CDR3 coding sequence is TGTGCCACCCGTGGCCTCCTCTACGAGCAGTACTTC. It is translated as CATRGLLYEQYF.

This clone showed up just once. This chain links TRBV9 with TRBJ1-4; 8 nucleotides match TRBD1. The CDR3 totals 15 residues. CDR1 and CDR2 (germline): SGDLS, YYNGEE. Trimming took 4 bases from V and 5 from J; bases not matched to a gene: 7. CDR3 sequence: CASSTTGGTNEKLFF. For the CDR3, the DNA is TGTGCCAGCAGCACCACAGGGGGTACCAATGAAAAACTGTTTTTT.

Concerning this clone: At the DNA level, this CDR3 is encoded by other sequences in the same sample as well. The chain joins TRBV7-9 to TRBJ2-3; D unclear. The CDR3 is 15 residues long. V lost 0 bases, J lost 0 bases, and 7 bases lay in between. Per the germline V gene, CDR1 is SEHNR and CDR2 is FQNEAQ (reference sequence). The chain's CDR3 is CASSLAVASTDTQYF. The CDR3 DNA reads TGTGCCAGCAGCTTAGCAGTGGCTAGCACAGATACGCAGTATTTT.

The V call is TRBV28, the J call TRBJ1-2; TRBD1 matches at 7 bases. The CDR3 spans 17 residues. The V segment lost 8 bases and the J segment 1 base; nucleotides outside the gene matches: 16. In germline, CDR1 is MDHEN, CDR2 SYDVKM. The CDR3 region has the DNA TGTGCCAGCCCCAGCCTAAGACCGGGACAGAGTAACTATGGCTACACCTTC. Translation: CASPSLRPGQSNYGYTF.